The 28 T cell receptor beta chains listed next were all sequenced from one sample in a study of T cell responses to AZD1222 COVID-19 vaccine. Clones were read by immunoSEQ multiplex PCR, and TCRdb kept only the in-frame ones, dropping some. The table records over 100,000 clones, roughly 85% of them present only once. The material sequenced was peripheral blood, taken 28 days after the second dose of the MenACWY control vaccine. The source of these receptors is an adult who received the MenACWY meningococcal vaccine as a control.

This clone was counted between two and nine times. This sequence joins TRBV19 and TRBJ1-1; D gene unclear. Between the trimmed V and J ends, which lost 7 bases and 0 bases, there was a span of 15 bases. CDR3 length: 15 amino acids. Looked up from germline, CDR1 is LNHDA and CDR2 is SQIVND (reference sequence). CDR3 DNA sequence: TGTGCCAGTATGGAACAGAGGAGTATGAACACTGAAGCTTTCTTT. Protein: CASMEQRSMNTEAFF.

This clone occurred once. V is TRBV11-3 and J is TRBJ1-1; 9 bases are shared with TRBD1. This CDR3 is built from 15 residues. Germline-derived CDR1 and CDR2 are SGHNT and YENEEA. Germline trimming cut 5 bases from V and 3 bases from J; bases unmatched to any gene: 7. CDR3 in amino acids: CASSPLGQGYTEAFF. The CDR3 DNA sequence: TGTGCCAGCAGCCCATTGGGACAGGGATACACTGAAGCTTTCTTT.

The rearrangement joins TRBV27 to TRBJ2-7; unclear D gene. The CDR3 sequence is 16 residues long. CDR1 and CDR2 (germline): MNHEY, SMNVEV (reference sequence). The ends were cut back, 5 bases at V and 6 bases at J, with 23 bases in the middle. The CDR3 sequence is CASSPTPPASRIEQYV. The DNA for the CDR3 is TGTGCCAGCAGTCCAACTCCCCCGGCCTCCCGAATCGAGCAGTACGTC.

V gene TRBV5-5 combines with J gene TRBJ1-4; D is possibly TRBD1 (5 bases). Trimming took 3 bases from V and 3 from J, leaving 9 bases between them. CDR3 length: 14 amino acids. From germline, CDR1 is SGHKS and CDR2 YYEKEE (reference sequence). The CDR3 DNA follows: TGTGCCAGCAGCTCCAGGGTGGCTAATGAAAAACTGTTTTTT. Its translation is CASSSRVANEKLFF. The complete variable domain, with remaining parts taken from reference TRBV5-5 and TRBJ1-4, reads DAGVTQSPTHLIKTRGQQVTLRCSPISGHKSVSWYQQVLGQGPQFIFQYYEKEERGRGNFPDRFSARQFPNYSSELNVNALLLGDSALYLCASSSRVANEKLFFGSGTQLSVL.

CDR3: CASSFLRTDTQYF. For the CDR3, the DNA is TGCGCCAGCAGCTTCTTACGCACAGATACGCAGTATTTT. The chain carries TRBV5-1 and TRBJ2-3; D remains ambiguous. V was cut by 2 bases and J by 1 base, with 5 bases left in between. Germline CDR1 is SGHRS and CDR2 is YFSETQ. The CDR3 has 13 amino acids.

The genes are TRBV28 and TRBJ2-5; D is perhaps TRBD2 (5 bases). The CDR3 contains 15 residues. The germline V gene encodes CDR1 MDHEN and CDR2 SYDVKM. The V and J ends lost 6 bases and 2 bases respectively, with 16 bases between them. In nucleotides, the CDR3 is TGTGCCAGCAGGGCGGGTGATTTATGGCAAGAGACCCAGTACTTC. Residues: CASRAGDLWQETQYF.

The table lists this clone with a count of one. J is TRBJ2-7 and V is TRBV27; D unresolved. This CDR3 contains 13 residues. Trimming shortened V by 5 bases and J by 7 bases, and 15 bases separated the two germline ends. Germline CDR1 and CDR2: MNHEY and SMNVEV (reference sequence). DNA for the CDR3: TGTGCCAGCAGTAGCCCGGACGGAATGGAGCAGTACGTC. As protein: CASSSPDGMEQYV.

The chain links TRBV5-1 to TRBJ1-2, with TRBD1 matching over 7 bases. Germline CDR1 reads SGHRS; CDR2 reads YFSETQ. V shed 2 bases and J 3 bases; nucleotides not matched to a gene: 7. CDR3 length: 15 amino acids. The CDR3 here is CASSFYRQGDYGYTF. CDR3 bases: TGCGCCAGCAGCTTCTACCGACAGGGAGACTATGGCTACACCTTC.

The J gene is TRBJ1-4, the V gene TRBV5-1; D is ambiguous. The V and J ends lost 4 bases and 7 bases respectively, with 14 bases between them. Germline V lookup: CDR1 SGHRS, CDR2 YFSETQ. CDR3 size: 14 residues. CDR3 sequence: CASSGGSEGEKLFF. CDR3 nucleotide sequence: TGCGCCAGCAGCGGCGGGAGCGAAGGTGAAAAACTGTTTTTT.

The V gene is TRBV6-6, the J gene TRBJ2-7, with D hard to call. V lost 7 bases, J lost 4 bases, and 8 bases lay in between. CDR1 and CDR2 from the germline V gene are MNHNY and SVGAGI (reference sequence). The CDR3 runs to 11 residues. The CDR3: CASKGIYEQYF. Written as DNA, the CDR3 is TGTGCCAGCAAAGGAATTTACGAGCAGTACTTC.

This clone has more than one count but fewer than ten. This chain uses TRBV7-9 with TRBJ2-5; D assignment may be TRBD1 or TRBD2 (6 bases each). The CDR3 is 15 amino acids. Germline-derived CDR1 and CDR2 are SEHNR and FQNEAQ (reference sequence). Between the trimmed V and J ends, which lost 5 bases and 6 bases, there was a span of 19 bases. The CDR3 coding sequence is TGTGCCAGCAGCCCCCACGGGGGCGCCAGACAGACCCAGTACTTC. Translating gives CASSPHGGARQTQYF. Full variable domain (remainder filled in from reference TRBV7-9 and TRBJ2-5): DTGVSQNPRHKITKRGQNVTFRCDPISEHNRLYWYRQTLGQGPEFLTYFQNEAQLEKSRLLSDRFSAERPKGSFSTLEIQRTEQGDSAMYLCASSPHGGARQTQYFGPGTRLLVL.

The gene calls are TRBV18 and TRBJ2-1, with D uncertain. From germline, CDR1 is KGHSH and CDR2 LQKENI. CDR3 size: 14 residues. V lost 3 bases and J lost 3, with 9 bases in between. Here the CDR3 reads CASSPITGYNEQFF. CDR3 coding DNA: TGTGCCAGCTCACCCATCACCGGCTACAATGAGCAGTTCTTC.

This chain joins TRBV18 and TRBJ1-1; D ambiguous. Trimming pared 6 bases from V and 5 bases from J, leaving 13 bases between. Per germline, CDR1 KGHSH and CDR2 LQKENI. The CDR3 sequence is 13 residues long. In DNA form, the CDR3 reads TGTGCCAGCTCCCAAACGAGGGTGACTGAAGCTTTCTTT. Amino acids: CASSQTRVTEAFF.

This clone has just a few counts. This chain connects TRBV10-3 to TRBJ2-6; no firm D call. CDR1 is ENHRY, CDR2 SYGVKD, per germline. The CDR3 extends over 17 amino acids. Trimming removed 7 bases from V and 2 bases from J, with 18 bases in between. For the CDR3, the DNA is TGTGCCATCATGGGCAGTTTACTTTTTGCTGGGGCCAACGTCCTGACTTTC. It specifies CAIMGSLLFAGANVLTF.

The CDR3 sequence is CASSLIGEYAFF. The CDR3 coding sequence is TGTGCCAGCAGCTTAATTGGGGAATATGCTTTCTTT. This sequence joins TRBV5-8 and TRBJ1-1, with D hard to call. Germline loops: CDR1 SGHTS, CDR2 YDEGEE. This CDR3 spans 12 amino acids. Trimming took 2 bases from V and 11 from J, leaving 13 bases between them.

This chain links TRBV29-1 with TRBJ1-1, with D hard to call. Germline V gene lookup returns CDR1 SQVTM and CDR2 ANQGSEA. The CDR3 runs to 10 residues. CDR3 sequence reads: CSGGNTEAFF. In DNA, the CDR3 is TGCTCGGGCGGGAACACTGAAGCTTTCTTT. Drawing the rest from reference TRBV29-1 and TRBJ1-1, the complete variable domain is SAVISQKPSRDICQRGTSLTIQCQVDSQVTMMFWYRQQPGQSLTLIATANQGSEATYESGFVIDKFPISRPNLTFSTLTVSNMSPEDSSIYLCSGGNTEAFFGQGTRLTVV.

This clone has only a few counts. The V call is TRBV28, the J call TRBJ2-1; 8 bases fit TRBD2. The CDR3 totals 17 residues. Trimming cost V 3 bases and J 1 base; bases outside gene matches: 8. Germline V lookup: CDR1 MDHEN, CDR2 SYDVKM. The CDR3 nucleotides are TGTGCCAGCAGTTTTGCTGGGCGCGGGAGGTCCTACAATGAGCAGTTCTTC. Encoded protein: CASSFAGRGRSYNEQFF. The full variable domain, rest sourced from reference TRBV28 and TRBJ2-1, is DVKVTQSSRYLVKRTGEKVFLECVQDMDHENMFWYRQDPGLGLRLIYFSYDVKMKEKGDIPEGYSVSREKKERFSLILESASTNQTSMYLCASSFAGRGRSYNEQFFGPGTRLTVL.

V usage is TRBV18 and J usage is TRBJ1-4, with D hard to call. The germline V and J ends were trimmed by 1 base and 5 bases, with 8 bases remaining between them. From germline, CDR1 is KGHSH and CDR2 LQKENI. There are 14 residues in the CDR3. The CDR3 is CASSPLVRNEKLFF. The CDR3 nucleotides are TGTGCCAGCTCACCACTAGTGAGGAATGAAAAACTGTTTTTT. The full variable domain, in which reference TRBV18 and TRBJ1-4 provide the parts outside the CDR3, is NAGVMQNPRHLVRRRGQEARLRCSPMKGHSHVYWYRQLPEEGLKFMVYLQKENIIDESGMPKERFSAEFPKEGPSILRIQQVVRGDSAAYFCASSPLVRNEKLFFGSGTQLSVL.

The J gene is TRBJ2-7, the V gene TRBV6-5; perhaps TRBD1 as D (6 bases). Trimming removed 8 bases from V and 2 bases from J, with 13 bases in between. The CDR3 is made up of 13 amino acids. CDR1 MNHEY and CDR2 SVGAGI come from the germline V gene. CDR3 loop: CASGDTDTYEQYV. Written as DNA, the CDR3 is TGTGCCAGCGGGGACACGGATACCTACGAGCAGTACGTC.

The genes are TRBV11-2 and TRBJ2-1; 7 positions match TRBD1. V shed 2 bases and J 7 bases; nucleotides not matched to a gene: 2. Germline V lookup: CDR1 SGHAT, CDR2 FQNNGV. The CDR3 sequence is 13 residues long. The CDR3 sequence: CASSLRGLNEQFF. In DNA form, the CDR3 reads TGTGCCAGCAGCTTAAGGGGGCTGAATGAGCAGTTCTTC.

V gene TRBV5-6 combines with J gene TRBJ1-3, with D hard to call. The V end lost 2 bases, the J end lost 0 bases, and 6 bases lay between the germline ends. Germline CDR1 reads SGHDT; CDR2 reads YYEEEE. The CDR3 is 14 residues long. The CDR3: CASSLGFSGNTIYF. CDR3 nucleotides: TGTGCCAGCAGCTTAGGCTTCTCTGGAAACACCATATATTTT.

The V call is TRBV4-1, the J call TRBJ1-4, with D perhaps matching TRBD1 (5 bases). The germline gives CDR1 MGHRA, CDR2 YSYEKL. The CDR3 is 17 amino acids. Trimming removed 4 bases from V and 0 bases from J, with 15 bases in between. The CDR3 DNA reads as TGCGCCAGCAGCCTAAGAGCGGGGGGAGCAACTAATGAAAAACTGTTTTTT. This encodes CASSLRAGGATNEKLFF.

CDR3 region: CASSLSLAGQETQYF. The CDR3 DNA reads as TGCGCCAGCAGCTTGTCACTAGCGGGACAAGAGACCCAGTACTTC. The gene calls are TRBV5-1 and TRBJ2-5, with TRBD2 identical over 10 bases. Germline trimming cut 1 base from V and 2 bases from J; bases unmatched to any gene: 2. This CDR3 is 15 amino acids long. Per germline, CDR1 SGHRS and CDR2 YFSETQ.

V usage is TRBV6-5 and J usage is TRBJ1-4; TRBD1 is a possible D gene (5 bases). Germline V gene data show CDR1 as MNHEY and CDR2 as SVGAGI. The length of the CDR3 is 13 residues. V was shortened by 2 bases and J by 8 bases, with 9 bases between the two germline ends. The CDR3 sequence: CASSYTGVEKLFF. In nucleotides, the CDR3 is TGTGCCAGCAGTTACACGGGGGTAGAAAAACTGTTTTTT.

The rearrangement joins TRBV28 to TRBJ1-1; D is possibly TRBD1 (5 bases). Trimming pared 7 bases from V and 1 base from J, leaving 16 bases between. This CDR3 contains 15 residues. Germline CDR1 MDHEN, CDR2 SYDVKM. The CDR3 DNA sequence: TGTGCCAGCATCCCCCCAGCAGGACAGAACACTGAAGCTTTCTTT. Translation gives CASIPPAGQNTEAFF.

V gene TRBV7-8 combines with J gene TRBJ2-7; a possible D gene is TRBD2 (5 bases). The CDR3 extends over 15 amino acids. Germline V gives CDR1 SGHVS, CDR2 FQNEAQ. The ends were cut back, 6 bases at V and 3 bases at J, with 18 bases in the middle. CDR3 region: CASSPAEGHGYEQYF. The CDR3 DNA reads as TGTGCCAGCAGTCCAGCCGAGGGCCACGGCTACGAGCAGTACTTC.

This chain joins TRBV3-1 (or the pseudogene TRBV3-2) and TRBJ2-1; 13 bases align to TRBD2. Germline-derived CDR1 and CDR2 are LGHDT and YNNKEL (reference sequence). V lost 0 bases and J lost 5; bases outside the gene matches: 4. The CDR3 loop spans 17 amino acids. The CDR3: CASSQDLGLAGNNEQFF. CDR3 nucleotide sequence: TGTGCCAGCAGCCAAGATCTGGGACTAGCGGGAAACAATGAGCAGTTCTTC.

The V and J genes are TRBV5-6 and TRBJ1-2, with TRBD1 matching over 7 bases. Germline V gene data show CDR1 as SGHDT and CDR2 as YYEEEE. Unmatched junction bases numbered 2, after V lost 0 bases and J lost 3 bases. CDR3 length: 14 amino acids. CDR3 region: CASSLEGAHYGYTF. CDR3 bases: TGTGCCAGCAGCTTGGAGGGGGCCCACTATGGCTACACCTTC.